Listed here are 11 T cell receptor beta chains from one sample, sequenced in a study of blood T cell repertoires in COVID-19. The repertoire was sequenced with immunoSEQ multiplex PCR; TCRdb's copy has only in-frame clones and lacks some. The table shows approximately 400,000 clones, with roughly four fifths occurring only once. Sequences were obtained from PBMCs or T cells enriched from blood (not recorded which). Receptor source: a woman aged 45 to 65 who had recovered from COVID-19.

V gene TRBV19 combines with J gene TRBJ2-7; 9 positions match TRBD1. The V and J ends lost 3 bases and 5 bases, in that order; junction bases with no gene match: 5. The CDR3 is 14 residues long. Per the germline V gene, CDR1 is LNHDA and CDR2 is SQIVND (reference sequence). CDR3 sequence reads: CASSIGTGIDEQYF. CDR3 in DNA: TGTGCCAGTAGTATCGGGACAGGGATCGACGAGCAGTACTTC.

J is TRBJ2-1 and V is TRBV25-1, with 9 bases lining up with TRBD1. The germline CDR1 and CDR2 sequences are MGHDK and SYGVNS. The CDR3 is made up of 13 amino acids. The ends lost 8 bases at V and 7 bases at J; junction bases unmatched: 6. CDR3 DNA sequence: TGTGCCAGCGCCGGGACAGGGTGGAATGAGCAGTTCTTC. As protein: CASAGTGWNEQFF. The entire variable domain, with the rest obtained from reference TRBV25-1 and TRBJ2-1, is as follows: EADIYQTPRYLVIGTGKKITLECSQTMGHDKMYWYQQDPGMELHLIHYSYGVNSTEKGDLSSESTVSRIRTEHFPLTLESARPSHTSQYLCASAGTGWNEQFFGPGTRLTVL.

This chain joins TRBV7-2 and TRBJ2-2, with 11 bases aligning to TRBD2. The CDR3 runs 18 residues. The germline V gene encodes CDR1 SGHTA and CDR2 FQGNSA. J gave up 6 bases and V 1 base, and 10 bases lay outside the gene matches. The CDR3 sequence: CASSLGVASGRIAGELFF. The DNA for the CDR3 is TGTGCCAGCAGCTTAGGGGTGGCTAGCGGGAGGATAGCCGGGGAGCTGTTTTTT.

This chain joins TRBV5-4 and TRBJ1-2; D is unresolved. The CDR3 loop spans 16 amino acids. The V end lost 3 bases, the J end lost 2 bases, and 17 bases lay between the germline ends. Germline V gives CDR1 SGHNT, CDR2 YYREEE (reference sequence). In DNA form, the CDR3 reads TGTGCCAGCAGCTCGGCCTTAGGAGGTCTAAACTATGGCTACACCTTC. It specifies CASSSALGGLNYGYTF.

Only a few counts were recorded for this clone. The rearrangement joins TRBV7-6 to TRBJ2-6, with 7 nucleotides matching TRBD2. The CDR3 sequence is 18 residues long. The V segment lost 1 base and the J segment 3 bases; nucleotides outside the gene matches: 9. Germline assignment: CDR1 SGHVS and CDR2 FNYEAQ. The chain's CDR3 is CASSLEAQREVGANVLTF. CDR3 coding DNA: TGTGCCAGCAGCTTAGAAGCACAACGGGAGGTTGGGGCCAACGTCCTGACTTTC.

V and J are TRBV10-3 and TRBJ1-5; 10 bases align to TRBD1. The CDR3 length is 18 residues. Trimming took 6 bases from V and 2 from J; bases not matched to a gene: 13. The germline CDR1 and CDR2 sequences are ENHRY and SYGVKD. CDR3 coding DNA: TGTGCCATCAGAGCCGGGACAGGGGACGGGAGGGGCAATCAGCCCCAGCATTTT. Amino acids: CAIRAGTGDGRGNQPQHF.

The CDR3 DNA sequence: TGTGCCAGCAGTTACATATCAGGGGTCTACACCTTC. As protein: CASSYISGVYTF. The genes are TRBV6-5 and TRBJ1-2; the D gene is possibly TRBD1 (6 bases). V was shortened by 2 bases and J by 10 bases, with 11 bases between the two germline ends. The germline gives CDR1 MNHEY, CDR2 SVGAGI. The CDR3 spans 12 residues.

The chain joins TRBV7-2 to TRBJ1-2, with 8 bases identical to TRBD1. CDR3 length: 15 amino acids. V dropped 5 bases and J dropped 4; count of bases not matched to a gene: 9. Per germline, CDR1 SGHTA and CDR2 FQGNSA. The CDR3 region is CASSLGQGVSYGYTF. The CDR3 region has the DNA TGTGCCAGCAGCCTTGGACAGGGTGTTAGCTATGGCTACACCTTC.

The chain employs TRBV4-2 and TRBJ1-2; weak D call: TRBD1 (6 bases). Germline V lookup: CDR1 LGHNA, CDR2 YNFKEQ. This CDR3 has 14 amino acids. Trimming took 0 bases from V and 4 from J, leaving 9 bases between them. In DNA form, the CDR3 reads TGTGCCAGCAGCCAAGAAGGGGACACCTATGGCTACACCTTC. It is translated as CASSQEGDTYGYTF.

The CDR3 is CASRGLQGEYTEAFF. DNA for the CDR3: TGTGCCAGCAGAGGATTACAGGGGGAGTACACTGAAGCTTTCTTT. The chain recombines TRBV28 with TRBJ1-1, with TRBD1 identical over 8 bases. The germline gives CDR1 MDHEN, CDR2 SYDVKM. V gave up 6 bases and J gave up 3 bases; unmatched junction bases: 9. The CDR3 is 15 amino acids.

This clone was observed a few times. This rearrangement joins TRBV11-2 to TRBJ1-2, with TRBD1 matching 9 bases. Trimming at V came to 9 bases and at J to 3 bases, leaving 5 bases not matched to a gene. The CDR3 runs 13 residues. Germline V gene data show CDR1 as SGHAT and CDR2 as FQNNGV. The CDR3 nucleotides read TGTGCCAGTACAGGGGGCGCGGACTATGGCTACACCTTC. This translates into CASTGGADYGYTF.